These T cell receptor beta chains were read from a single sample in a study of T cells after yellow fever vaccination. TCRdb called the 5' RACE reads again in MiXCR, with one record for every CDR3 protein. The repertoire holds 600,000 to 750,000 distinct CDR3 sequences, roughly an eighth seen once, with about 15% in the top ten. Sequencing used PBMCs, obtained on the day of the yellow fever booster vaccination. These receptor sequences come from a young man who received the YFV17D yellow fever vaccine. Each CDR3 is given without its conserved first and last residue. Some rows mark clone size as missing; the rest say once, few, many or name a class of expanded clone.

ASSTWASGGGTGELF,few,TRBV9,TRBJ2-2
ASSSPQTSGAYEQY,.,TRBV5-4,TRBJ2-7
ASSLGGPLGGSEQF,.,TRBV7-2,TRBJ2-1
ASSTMTGVGDTQY,.,TRBV18,TRBJ2-3
ASSLGTSGTGGELF,.,TRBV18,TRBJ2-2
ASSLGPGGNQPQH,.,TRBV7-2,TRBJ1-5
ASSYGSGRRDEQF,few,TRBV6-5,TRBJ2-1
ASSSRGVYEQY,many,TRBV7-9,TRBJ2-7
SARGLSYNEQF,few,TRBV20-1,TRBJ2-1
ASSLTSGIVSGANVLT,few,TRBV11-2,TRBJ2-6
ASSQETGGVTGELF,few,TRBV4-3,TRBJ2-2
ASSVGPTSYEQY,.,TRBV9,TRBJ2-7
ASSPSPGYT,few,TRBV2,TRBJ1-2
SVAGRGPTGANVLT,.,TRBV29-1,TRBJ2-6
SVASGAQETQY,.,TRBV29-1,TRBJ2-5
ASSLGHPTTVFNTDTQY,few,TRBV5-1,TRBJ2-3
SATDRSTNEKLF,.,TRBV20-1,TRBJ1-4
ASSLEGLFTQY,few,TRBV7-2,TRBJ2-3
CARRETNEKLF,.,TRBV20-1,TRBJ1-4
ASRPFWTVDNEKLF,.,TRBV6-2/TRBV6-3,TRBJ1-4
ASTQGRSTDTQY,.,TRBV19,TRBJ2-3
ASTPLGERGGELF,.,TRBV14,TRBJ2-2
ASSPSKEETQY,.,TRBV7-2,TRBJ2-5
SASGALTNYNEQF,many,TRBV20-1,TRBJ2-1
ASSFGGLPGANVLT,few,TRBV7-8,TRBJ2-6
ASSLGPGQGAINTEAF,few,TRBV7-6,TRBJ1-1
ASSQGEAGEGETQY,few,TRBV6-1,TRBJ2-5
ASSSDVGVYIGEQF,.,TRBV7-2,TRBJ2-1
ASSLELAGGVREQY,.,TRBV5-4,TRBJ2-7
ASSLLNAGDRGLDTQY,.,TRBV13,TRBJ2-3
ASSSRETQY,many,TRBV12-3/TRBV12-4,TRBJ2-5
SAREGAGNQPQH,.,TRBV20-1,TRBJ1-5
RGTSGNPNEQF,few,TRBV20-1,TRBJ2-1
ASSRDPGYEQY,few,TRBV5-1,TRBJ2-7
ASSRQGPEQY,.,TRBV5-6,TRBJ2-7
ASMQGPGELF,.,TRBV5-1,TRBJ2-2
ASSPGRGNQPQH,few,TRBV7-2,TRBJ1-5
ASNQLAGMREQY,once,TRBV11-2,TRBJ2-7
ASSQLGHGATDTQY,few,TRBV3-1,TRBJ2-3
ASSPPLRDEQF,many,TRBV6-1,TRBJ2-1
ASIQLAGRGTQY,few,TRBV6-2/TRBV6-3,TRBJ2-5
SAHGSGTGELF,few,TRBV20-1,TRBJ2-2
ASSLDYRSYEQY,many,TRBV7-9,TRBJ2-7
ASSQELPTITQY,few,TRBV4-3,TRBJ2-3
SVEDWKASGSSRETQY,.,TRBV29-1,TRBJ2-5
ASRDGEQY,few,TRBV10-2,TRBJ2-7
SAGPSGPTGELF,.,TRBV20-1,TRBJ2-2
ASSPGGQRDYEQY,.,TRBV5-1,TRBJ2-7
ASRNPGTNGYT,few,TRBV14,TRBJ1-2
ASSPPSLMNTEAF,few,TRBV18,TRBJ1-1
ASSSRGSGANVLT,many,TRBV18,TRBJ2-6
ATRVLAGADTQY,.,TRBV7-2,TRBJ2-3
ASSFSWANEQF,many,TRBV12-3/TRBV12-4,TRBJ2-1
ASGRLSNTGELF,.,TRBV7-3,TRBJ2-2
ASGVMAETQY,.,TRBV2,TRBJ2-5